This TCR beta chain was recovered during a study of beta chain features in type 1 diabetes. Study conclusions and caveats: Within patients, naive, central memory and Treg TCRB repertoires seemed more similar than within healthy donors. For type 1 diabetes patients, VDJ junctions showed fewer insertions and more deletions. Any HLA effect on TCRB rearrangement was left unresolved by small sub-analyses. A moderate, significant TCRB CDR3 shortening appeared in type 1 diabetes across four CD4+ subsets.

The authors reverse transcribed all of the isolated RNA, so sequencing captured expressed TCRB transcripts. About 3.6 million reads was the average for naive, central memory and regulatory T cell samples. TCRdb keeps only in-frame clones here, not all; method: immunoSEQ multiplex PCR. Among 500,000 to 650,000 clones listed, around 11% were seen once. This clone was detected only a few times. Its antigen is undetermined. Per germline, CDR1 SGHTA and CDR2 FQGNSA. This CDR3 comprises 14 residues. J gave up 8 bases and V 2 bases, and 5 bases lay outside the gene matches. Sequences were obtained from naive CD4+ T cells from blood. The clonotype was recovered from a man aged 30 to 39 with type 1 diabetes. The V call is TRBV7-2, the J call TRBJ2-1; 8 positions match TRBD1. CDR3 protein: CASSLQGAADEQFF. The CDR3, as DNA: TGTGCCAGCAGCTTACAGGGGGCGGCTGATGAGCAGTTCTTC.